Each of the 11 T cell receptor beta chains below was sequenced from the same sample in a study of early T cells in non-severe SARS-CoV-2 infection. TCRdb independently ran MiXCR on the 5' RACE reads; one entry per CDR3 protein. This table has under 60,000 distinct CDR3 sequences, approximately 9.7% appearing once. What was sequenced was whole blood. The receptors shown here come from an adult who was a healthcare worker with PCR-confirmed SARS-CoV-2 infection or an uninfected control (not recorded which).

This clonotype was seen more than once but under ten times. The chain employs TRBV12-3 or TRBV12-4 and TRBJ2-1, with no clear D. The V gene lost 8 bases and the J gene lost 13 bases, with 15 bases spanning the gap. The CDR3 totals 11 residues. For the CDR3, the DNA is TGTGCCAGCGGTAATTCTGGGAAACAGTTCTTC. It yields the protein CASGNSGKQFF.

This clonotype was seen ten or more times. V usage is TRBV7-9 and J usage is TRBJ2-1; unclear D gene. Germline CDR1 reads SEHNR; CDR2 reads FQNEAQ (reference sequence). The CDR3 loop spans 14 amino acids. The ends were cut back, 1 base at V and 4 bases at J, with 8 bases in the middle. The CDR3 coding sequence is TGTGCCAGCAGCTTAGGTCTTAGTTACAATGAGCAGTTCTTC. Its protein is CASSLGLSYNEQFF.

This clonotype has a count of ten or more. This chain connects TRBV18 to TRBJ1-1; TRBD1 matches at 7 bases. This CDR3 is built from 13 residues. The V gene's germline CDR1 is KGHSH and CDR2 LQKENI. V shed 6 bases, J shed 1 base, and the junction held 2 bases outside the gene matches. CDR3 protein: CASSRDRNTEAFF. The CDR3 DNA is TGTGCCAGCTCGCGGGACAGGAACACTGAAGCTTTCTTT.

Many counts were recorded for this clonotype. This rearrangement joins TRBV3-1 to TRBJ2-1; tentatively, D is TRBD2 (7 bases). V lost 4 bases and J lost 8, with 18 bases in between. Germline lookup yields CDR1 LGHDT and CDR2 YNNKEL (reference sequence). CDR3 length: 15 residues. The CDR3 DNA follows: TGTGCCAGCAGCCCAAACACCTTCGGGGGGCATGAGCAGTTCTTC. Its protein product is CASSPNTFGGHEQFF.

This clonotype came up many times. The gene calls are TRBV2 and TRBJ1-4; unclear D gene. The CDR3 spans 15 residues. V lost 6 bases and J 8 bases, leaving 19 bases between the germline ends. Germline loops: CDR1 SNHLY, CDR2 FYNNEI. The DNA for the CDR3 is TGTGCCAGCAGCCCGGGCTCCGGACTTACGGAAAAACTGTTTTTT. This encodes CASSPGSGLTEKLFF.

This clonotype appeared many times. This chain joins TRBV5-1 and TRBJ1-2; 9 positions agree with TRBD1. The germline gives CDR1 SGHRS, CDR2 YFSETQ. This CDR3 has 16 residues. V trimming: 3 bases; J trimming: 1 base; junction bases outside the gene matches: 7. The CDR3 region is CASSWSGTGINYGYTF. CDR3 coding DNA: TGCGCCAGCAGCTGGTCCGGGACAGGGATTAACTATGGCTACACCTTC.

The sample holds a few counts of this clonotype. CDR3: CASSFRDSEQFF. The CDR3, as DNA: TGTGCCAGCAGCTTCCGGGACAGCGAGCAGTTCTTC. V is TRBV7-3 and J is TRBJ2-1; 7 nucleotides match TRBD1. Germline loops: CDR1 SGHTA, CDR2 FQGTGA. Unmatched junction bases numbered 3, after V lost 3 bases and J lost 10 bases. The CDR3 extends over 12 amino acids.

J is TRBJ2-7 and V is TRBV7-3; D is undetermined. Germline CDR1 SGHTA, CDR2 FQGTGA. V lost 5 bases and J lost 5, with 13 bases in between. The CDR3 is made up of 13 amino acids. CDR3 in amino acids: CASSTYPANEQYF. Here the CDR3 DNA reads TGTGCCAGCAGCACTTACCCGGCAAACGAGCAGTACTTC. The full variable domain, its missing parts supplied by reference TRBV7-3 and TRBJ2-7, is GAGVSQTPSNKVTEKGKYVELRCDPISGHTALYWYRQSLGQGPEFLIYFQGTGAADDSGLPNDRFFAVRPEGSVSTLKIQRTERGDSAVYLCASSTYPANEQYFGPGTRLTVT.

This clonotype appeared a few times. This sequence joins TRBV5-6 and TRBJ2-3, with no clear D. The CDR3 runs to 13 residues. V was pared by 8 bases and J by 3 bases, with 13 bases between. Germline CDR1 reads SGHDT; CDR2 reads YYEEEE. CDR3 DNA sequence: TGTGCCAGTAGCCACCAGTTTACAGATACGCAGTATTTT. Translation: CASSHQFTDTQYF. Full variable domain (remainder filled in from reference TRBV5-6 and TRBJ2-3): DAGVTQSPTHLIKTRGQQVTLRCSPKSGHDTVSWYQQALGQGPQFIFQYYEEEERQRGNFPDRFSGHQFPNYSSELNVNALLLGDSALYLCASSHQFTDTQYFGPGTRLTVL.

The gene calls are TRBV27 and TRBJ1-1; D uncertain. Trimming removed 6 bases from V and 0 bases from J, with 8 bases in between. The CDR3 is made up of 13 amino acids. Germline V gene sequence: CDR1 MNHEY, CDR2 SMNVEV (reference sequence). CDR3 coding DNA: TGTGCCAGCAGGCTTGGGCTGAACACTGAAGCTTTCTTT. As protein: CASRLGLNTEAFF.

Only a few counts were recorded for this clonotype. The rearrangement links TRBV11-2 to TRBJ1-1; D not resolved. The CDR3 extends over 11 amino acids. In germline, CDR1 is SGHAT, CDR2 FQNNGV. With 3 bases removed from V and 8 bases from J, the gap between germline ends came to 7 bases. CDR3 region: CASSFEREAFF. CDR3 DNA: TGTGCCAGCAGCTTTGAACGGGAAGCTTTCTTT.